The sequence of this TCR beta chain was determined in a study of blood T cell repertoires in COVID-19. Sequencing used immunoSEQ multiplex PCR; TCRdb keeps in-frame clones, though not all of them. The profile shows 250,000 to 350,000 clones, roughly 85% of them singletons. The participants were between about 18 and 90 years old and came from some 23 US areas. Participant-given clinical history determined each cohort assignment. Trimming shortened V by 6 bases and J by 0 bases, and 11 bases separated the two germline ends. The germline V gene encodes CDR1 LNHDA and CDR2 SQIVND (reference sequence). This CDR3 has 14 amino acids.

The sequenced sample was PBMCs or T cells enriched from blood (not recorded which). The TCR comes from a woman aged 25 to 45 who had recovered from COVID-19. The V gene is TRBV19, the J gene TRBJ1-1; a weak D match, TRBD1 (6 bases). The CDR3 sequence: CASSRDRMNTEAFF. In DNA form, the CDR3 reads TGTGCCAGTAGCCGCGACAGGATGAACACTGAAGCTTTCTTT. Supplemented by reference TRBV19 and TRBJ1-1, the full variable domain reads DGGITQSPKYLFRKEGQNVTLSCEQNLNHDAMYWYRQDPGQGLRLIYYSQIVNDFQKGDIAEGYSVSREKKESFPLTVTSAQKNPTAFYLCASSRDRMNTEAFFGQGTRLTVV.